This T cell receptor (beta chain) was sequenced for a study of T cell responses to AZD1222 COVID-19 vaccine. Study results and caveats: Most donors were white British, females outnumbered males, and clonal diversity was possibly underestimated.

V dropped 2 bases and J dropped 4 bases, with 6 bases sitting between them. Per germline, CDR1 SGHRS and CDR2 YFSETQ. The CDR3 is 13 amino acids. TCRdb's table, derived via immunoSEQ multiplex PCR, lists solely in-frame clones and lacks some. The sample lists 150,000 to 200,000 clones, roughly 93% seen once, with 0.99% in the top ten. Note on this clone: The antigen is not known.

This clonotype was obtained from an adult in good health. Sequenced material: peripheral blood, taken on day 0 of AZD1222 vaccination. The V gene is TRBV5-1, the J gene TRBJ2-2; D is ambiguous. In DNA form, the CDR3 reads TGCGCCAGCAGCTTTGGCGGCACCGGGGAGCTGTTTTTT. Its translation is CASSFGGTGELFF.